This T cell receptor beta chain was documented in a study of high-grade serous ovarian cancer treatment subgroups. Study at large: Samples averaged 14,192 reads and 7,000 or so unique TCR beta rearrangements. The study, taken as a whole, reports: Higher neoantigen levels went with greater TCR clonal relatedness. Different patients shared almost no repertoire; same-patient tumors shared about 0.11 to 0.79.

In regard to this clone: Antigen unknown.

CDR1 and CDR2 from the germline V gene are MNHNY and SVGAGI (reference sequence). V lost 0 bases and J lost 4, with 10 bases in between. The CDR3 spans 15 residues. Profiling relied on immunoSEQ multiplex PCR, and the TCRdb table lists in-frame clones only, not all of them. The sample records about 18,000 clones, about 68% being singletons. Tumor samples were obtained before definitive surgery or chemotherapy. The sequence derives from a human donor with high-grade serous ovarian cancer. The rearrangement links TRBV6-6 to TRBJ1-5; no firm D call. Input material: tumor tissue. CDR3 sequence (DNA): TGTGCCAGCAGTTACTCAGCGGGGTTTAATCAGCCCCAGCATTTT. Translated, it gives CASSYSAGFNQPQHF.